The sequence of this TCR beta chain was determined in a study of blood T cell repertoires in COVID-19 (dated by TCRdb to the early 2020s). Describing the broader study: The collaborator samples originated in the United States, Italy and Spain and spanned the acute and convalescent phases of COVID-19. The material from the prospective study consisted of cDNA or gDNA derived from T cells, B-cell-depleted T cells, or PBMCs. HLA class I and class II types, where available, came from metadata supplied by the sample provider rather than from assay-based typing. The repertoires were released in a freely available public database meant as a resource for research on the immune response to SARS-CoV-2. Samples were obtained from the ongoing ImmuneRACE study (first 160 participants) and from roughly 1,300 subjects provided by 6 global collaborators. The dataset comprised deeply sampled blood TCRbeta repertoires from subjects exposed to, actively infected with, or recovered from COVID-19. The sample metadata nearly always contained a de-identified subject ID, COVID-19 status, age in years and sex.

TCRbeta CDR3 regions were amplified from genomic DNA by means of the immunoSEQ Assay, a bias-controlled multiplex PCR. The original pipeline was this. Nucleated cell counts per sample were estimated from amplification of reference gene primers within the assay. To quantify the absolute abundance of each unique TCRbeta CDR3 rearrangement, sequence reads were collapsed and filtered. For each sample, productive Simpson clonality was calculated as the square root of Simpson's diversity index over productive rearrangements. The table was pulled from immuneACCESS by TCRdb, which kept in-frame rearrangements only. Such tables lose some clones; where checked, under half of the loss comes from unresolved V genes, and the rest has no known cause. V, J and clone size derive from that table, while D and trimming were established from the DNA sequence. The sample table shows over 200,000 clones, and roughly 85% are seen once. The biggest ten clones account for around 2.3% of the sample.

Overall study results and their limits: Clinical and demographic metadata were provided uncurated, with the amount varying by source and participant.

This clone has a handful of counts. Its cognate antigen has yet to be identified. No qualities accompany the bases; no much larger clone lies one base away. The collaborating institutions used their own protocols to collect whole blood in K2EDTA tubes. For TCRbeta analysis, collaborators shipped samples as frozen whole blood, isolated PBMCs, or DNA extracted from either of those sample types. Taken from the germline V gene, the CDR1 and CDR2 loops are SGHTA and FQGNSA. The germline ends are 4 bases apart after V is trimmed by 6 bases and J by 12 bases. Including the terminal cysteine and phenylalanine, the CDR3 comprises 8 residues. Only the CDR3 DNA stays, 24 bases, in frame from base 1.

The sample taken for sequencing was peripheral blood. In this chain, TRBV7-2 is recombined with TRBJ2-3; the D gene cannot be resolved reliably. The clonotype originates from a woman aged 40 to 50 with active or convalescent COVID-19. This receptor has the CDR3 CASSVQYF. The sequenced DNA is TGTGCCAGCAGTGTACAGTATTTT.